What follows are 15 T cell receptor beta chains derived from one specimen sequenced in a study of blood T cell repertoires in COVID-19. The repertoire was sequenced with immunoSEQ multiplex PCR; TCRdb's copy has only in-frame clones and lacks some. The sample consists of 100,000 to 150,000 clones, about four fifths of them appearing once. The sample was peripheral blood. The receptors here all came from a woman aged 55-69 years with acute or convalescent COVID-19.

This chain links TRBV2 with TRBJ1-1; perhaps TRBD1 as D (5 bases). Germline V CDR1 and CDR2: SNHLY, FYNNEI. This CDR3 is 12 amino acids long. V was trimmed by 6 bases and J by 5 bases, leaving 10 bases between them. Here the CDR3 reads CASRLEGTEAFF. CDR3 nucleotides: TGTGCCAGCAGATTGGAGGGGACTGAAGCTTTCTTT.

The CDR3 DNA is TGCAGCGTTCTATTCTTTCCGGGACAGGGAAACACTGAAGCTTTCTTT. This translates into CSVLFFPGQGNTEAFF. The chain uses TRBV29-1 and TRBJ1-1; 9 bases agree with TRBD1. Trimming took 5 bases from V and 2 from J; bases not matched to a gene: 12. CDR3 length: 16 amino acids. CDR1 SQVTM and CDR2 ANQGSEA come from the germline V gene.

V gene TRBV5-4 combines with J gene TRBJ1-6; D may be TRBD1 (5 bases). CDR3 length: 16 amino acids. Germline CDR1 and CDR2: SGHNT and YYREEE (reference sequence). Trimming shortened V by 4 bases and J by 11 bases, and 22 bases separated the two germline ends. CDR3 residues: CASSLNAPGNLTPLHF. The CDR3 nucleotides read TGTGCCAGCAGCCTTAACGCCCCAGGGAACCTTACACCCCTCCACTTT.

This chain links TRBV19 with TRBJ1-5; TRBD1 agrees at 7 bases. Unmatched junction bases numbered 6, after V lost 5 bases and J lost 2 bases. This CDR3 spans 15 amino acids. Germline CDR1 and CDR2: LNHDA and SQIVND (reference sequence). CDR3 nucleotides: TGTGCCAGTAGTCCCTATCAGGGGGGCAATCAGCCCCAGCATTTT. Protein sequence: CASSPYQGGNQPQHF.

The V call is TRBV6-5, the J call TRBJ2-7; 10 bases are a match to TRBD1. V gave up 5 bases and J gave up 6 bases; unmatched junction bases: 10. CDR3 length: 15 residues. In germline, CDR1 is MNHEY, CDR2 SVGAGI. The CDR3 spells CASSLVGTGDSEQYF. The CDR3 coding sequence is TGTGCCAGCAGTCTCGTCGGGACAGGGGATTCCGAGCAGTACTTC.

The chain couples TRBV30 to TRBJ1-1; the D is unclear. The germline CDR1 and CDR2 sequences are GTSNPN and SVGIG (reference sequence). V lost 2 bases and J 1 base, leaving 5 bases between the germline ends. This CDR3 is built from 12 residues. Here the CDR3 DNA reads TGTGCCTGGAGTAATAGGAACACTGAAGCTTTCTTT. Translation gives CAWSNRNTEAFF.

This sequence joins TRBV7-6 and TRBJ1-3; tentative D call: TRBD1 (5 bases). Per germline, CDR1 SGHVS and CDR2 FNYEAQ. V shed 4 bases and J shed 0 bases, with 10 bases lying between them. The CDR3 spans 15 residues. CDR3 nucleotides: TGTGCCAGCAGCTCGGGGGAGAGCTCTGGAAACACCATATATTTT. Translation: CASSSGESSGNTIYF.

The V gene is TRBV20-1, the J gene TRBJ2-5, with TRBD2 matching over 10 bases. The CDR3 runs to 14 residues. CDR1 DFQATT and CDR2 SNEGSKA come from the germline V gene (reference sequence). Germline trimming cut 3 bases from V and 5 bases from J; bases unmatched to any gene: 6. CDR3 region: CSASATSGLETQYF. The CDR3 DNA sequence: TGCAGTGCTAGTGCGACTAGCGGGTTGGAGACCCAGTACTTC.

This chain joins TRBV18 and TRBJ1-1; 8 nucleotides match TRBD1. The germline gives CDR1 KGHSH, CDR2 LQKENI. The ends lost 4 bases at V and 6 bases at J; junction bases unmatched: 7. The CDR3 length is 14 residues. CDR3 nucleotide sequence: TGTGCCAGCTCACTCGGGACAGGCCAATCTGAAGCTTTCTTT. Encoded protein: CASSLGTGQSEAFF.

The chain is built from TRBV5-6 and TRBJ1-2; D is perhaps TRBD1 (6 bases). The germline gives CDR1 SGHDT, CDR2 YYEEEE. The CDR3 is 15 residues long. Deletions cut 0 bases from V and 8 bases from J, with 17 bases between. The CDR3, as DNA: TGTGCCAGCAGCTTGGCAGGGGAGCGATTAGGAGGCTACACCTTC. It encodes CASSLAGERLGGYTF.

The genes are TRBV18 and TRBJ1-3, with 9 bases that match TRBD1. V shed 4 bases, J shed 0 bases, and the junction held 19 bases outside the gene matches. CDR3 length: 21 residues. CDR1 KGHSH and CDR2 LQKENI come from the germline V gene. As DNA, the CDR3 is TGTGCCAGCTCACGCACAAGGGGACAGGGAGTCCAGGGTAGCTCTGGAAACACCATATATTTT. It encodes CASSRTRGQGVQGSSGNTIYF.

The rearrangement joins TRBV2 to TRBJ1-5, with D possibly matching TRBD1 (6 bases). CDR3 size: 16 residues. CDR1 is SNHLY, CDR2 FYNNEI, per germline. Trimming stripped 7 bases from V and 1 base from J, with 17 bases between. For the CDR3, the DNA is TGTGCCAGCACTTTATTAGGGGGGGTGAGCAATCAGCCCCAGCATTTT. Its protein is CASTLLGGVSNQPQHF.

CDR3 region: CASSENIEGSGELFF. CDR3 nucleotides: TGTGCCAGCAGTGAAAATATAGAGGGATCCGGGGAGCTGTTTTTT. The gene calls are TRBV6-1 and TRBJ2-2; TRBD2 is a possible D gene (5 bases). The CDR3 contains 15 residues. V lost 2 bases and J 6 bases, leaving 13 bases between the germline ends. Germline CDR1 reads MNHNS; CDR2 reads SASEGT.

The chain employs TRBV5-6 and TRBJ1-1; 7 positions match TRBD1. The germline gives CDR1 SGHDT, CDR2 YYEEEE. J gave up 8 bases and V 0 bases, and 4 bases lay outside the gene matches. The CDR3 is 13 amino acids. CDR3 in amino acids: CASSLEGGNEAFF. As DNA, the CDR3 is TGTGCCAGCAGCTTGGAAGGGGGCAACGAAGCTTTCTTT.

In its sample, this clone was seen a few times. This chain joins TRBV24-1 and TRBJ2-7; 10 nucleotides align to TRBD1. This CDR3 spans 16 amino acids. The germline gives CDR1 KGHDR, CDR2 SFDVKD. V was clipped by 0 bases and J by 6 bases; unmatched bases: 7. The CDR3 sequence is CATSDLLRDRGFEQYV. Written as DNA, the CDR3 is TGTGCCACCAGTGATTTGCTACGGGACAGGGGTTTCGAGCAGTACGTC.